This T cell receptor beta chain comes out of a study of T cell repertoires in cytomegalovirus infection. Background on the study: Public TCR beta signature analysis indicated the presence of both CMV infection and matching HLA type.

Concerning this clonotype itself: The antigen is undetermined.

TCRdb re-called the reads with MiXCR, one entry per CDR3 protein. Seen here are under 150,000 distinct CDR3 sequences, 20% to 30% observed once, and the top ten hold 30% to 35%. Study conclusions and caveats: HLA-C-restricted CMV-specific TCR beta clonotypes were dominant in the ex vivo response. Adding up the frequency of public TCR beta families identified people who carried CMV plus the relevant HLA.

The CDR3 runs 14 residues. In germline, CDR1 is MDHEN, CDR2 SYDVKM. V shed 4 bases and J 8 bases; nucleotides not matched to a gene: 8. The clonotype was recovered from a human donor in good health (CMV status not recorded). Some clones in this sample may be carry-over from other donors' samples. Sequencing was carried out using PBMCs, sequenced either directly or after in vitro stimulation (not recorded which). The V and J genes are TRBV28 and TRBJ1-5; 7 positions match TRBD1. The CDR3 spells CASSSGQALEPQHF. In DNA form, the CDR3 reads TGTGCCAGCAGTTCCGGACAGGCCCTAGAGCCCCAGCATTTT.